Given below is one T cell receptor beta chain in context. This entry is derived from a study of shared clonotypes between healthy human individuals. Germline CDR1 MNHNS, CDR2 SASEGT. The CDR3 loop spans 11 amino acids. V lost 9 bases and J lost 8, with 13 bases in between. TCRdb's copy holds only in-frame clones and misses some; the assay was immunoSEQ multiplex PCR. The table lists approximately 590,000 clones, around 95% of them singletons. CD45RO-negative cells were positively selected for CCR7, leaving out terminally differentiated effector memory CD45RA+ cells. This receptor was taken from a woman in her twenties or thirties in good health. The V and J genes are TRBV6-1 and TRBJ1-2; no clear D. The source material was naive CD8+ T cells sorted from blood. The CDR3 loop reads CASLSSGGYTF. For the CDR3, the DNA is TGTGCCAGTCTCAGTTCGGGAGGCTACACCTTC.